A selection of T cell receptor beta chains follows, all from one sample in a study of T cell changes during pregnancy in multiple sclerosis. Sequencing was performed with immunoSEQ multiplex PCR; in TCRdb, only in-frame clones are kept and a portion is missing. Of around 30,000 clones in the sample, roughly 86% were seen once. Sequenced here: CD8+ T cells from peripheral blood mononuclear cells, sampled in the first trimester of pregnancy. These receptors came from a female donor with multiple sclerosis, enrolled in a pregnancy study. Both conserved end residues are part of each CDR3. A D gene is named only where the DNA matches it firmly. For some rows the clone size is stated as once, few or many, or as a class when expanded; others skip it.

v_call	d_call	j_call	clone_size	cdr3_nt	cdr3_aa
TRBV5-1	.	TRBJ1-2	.	TGCGCCAGCAGCTCCGGACTGACGTATGGCTACACCTTC	CASSSGLTYGYTF
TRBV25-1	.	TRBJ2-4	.	TGTGCCAGCAGTGAATCGATGGGGGCGGGTGACATTCAGTACTTC	CASSESMGAGDIQYF
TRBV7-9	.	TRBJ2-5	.	TGTGCCAGCAGCTCCGAGGACAGCGACCCCCAAGAGACCCAGTACTTC	CASSSEDSDPQETQYF
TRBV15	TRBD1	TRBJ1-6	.	TGTGCCACCAGCAAGGACAGGGATAATTCACCCCTCCACTTT	CATSKDRDNSPLHF
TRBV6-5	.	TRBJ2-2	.	TGTGCCAGCAGTTACTCAGGGGAAACCGGGGAGCTGTTTTTT	CASSYSGETGELFF
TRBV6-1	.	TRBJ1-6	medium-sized	TGTGCCAGCAGTGAAGTAACAGATGGTAATTCACCCCTCCACTTT	CASSEVTDGNSPLHF
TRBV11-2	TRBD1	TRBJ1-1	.	TGTGCCAGCAGAGGACAGGGGACGTACACTGAAGCTTTCTTT	CASRGQGTYTEAFF
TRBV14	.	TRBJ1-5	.	TGTGCCAGCAGCCAAGGAGGTAATCAGCCCCAGCATTTT	CASSQGGNQPQHF
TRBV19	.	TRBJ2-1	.	TGTGCCAGTAGTATCTCAGATTACAATGAGCAGTTCTTC	CASSISDYNEQFF
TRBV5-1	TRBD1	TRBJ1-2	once	TGCGCCAGCAGCTCGGACAGGGAACACTATGGCTACACCTTC	CASSSDREHYGYTF
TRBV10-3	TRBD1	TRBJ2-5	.	TGTGCCATCAGTGAGTCGTTGGCAGGGGGTCAAGAGACCCAGTACTTC	CAISESLAGGQETQYF
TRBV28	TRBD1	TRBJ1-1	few	TGTGCCAGCAGTTTACTACAGGGGGCTTACGACACTGAAGCTTTCTTT	CASSLLQGAYDTEAFF
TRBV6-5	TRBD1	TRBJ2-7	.	TGTGCCAGCAGTTACTGGGGGACAGGATCCTACGAGCAGTACTTC	CASSYWGTGSYEQYF
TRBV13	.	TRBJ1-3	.	TGTGCCAGCAGGCCGACAGCTTACTCTGGAAACACCATATATTTT	CASRPTAYSGNTIYF
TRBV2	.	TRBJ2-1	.	TGTGCCAGCAGTGAACCGCGGGGTACCTACAATGAGCAGTTCTTC	CASSEPRGTYNEQFF
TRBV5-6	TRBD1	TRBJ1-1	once	TGTGCCAGCAGCCCGGGGACAGGGAACACTGAAGCTTTCTTT	CASSPGTGNTEAFF
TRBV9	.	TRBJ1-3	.	TGTGCCAGCAGCGTGGAAGGGGATGGAAACACCATATATTTT	CASSVEGDGNTIYF
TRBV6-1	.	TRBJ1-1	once	TGTGCCAGCAGTGGTTACAGGGAATGGGGCACTGAAGCTTTCTTT	CASSGYREWGTEAFF
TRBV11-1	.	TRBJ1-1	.	TGTGCCAGCAGCTTAGAAGTTAGCGTGAACACTGAAGCTTTCTTT	CASSLEVSVNTEAFF
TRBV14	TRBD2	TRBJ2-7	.	TGTGCCAGCAGCCAAGGGGAGACTAGCGGGAGCTCCTACGAGCAGTACTTC	CASSQGETSGSSYEQYF
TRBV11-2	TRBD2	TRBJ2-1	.	TGTGCCAGCAGCTTAGTCGCGGGAGGGCCTTTCAATGAGCAGTTCTTC	CASSLVAGGPFNEQFF
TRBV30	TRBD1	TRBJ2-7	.	TGTGCCTGGACCCCGGGGACAGGAACCTACGAGCAGTACTTC	CAWTPGTGTYEQYF
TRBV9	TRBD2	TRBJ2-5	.	TGTGCCAGCAGCATGATAGCGGGGGGTATGGAGACCCAGTACTTC	CASSMIAGGMETQYF
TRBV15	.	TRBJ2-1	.	TGTGCCACCAGCAGGGGGCAGGGAAATGAGCAGTTCTTC	CATSRGQGNEQFF
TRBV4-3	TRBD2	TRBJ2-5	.	TGCGCCAGCAGCCAAGATGGACTAGCGGGGGGGGAGACCCAGTACTTC	CASSQDGLAGGETQYF
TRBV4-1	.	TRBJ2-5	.	TGCGCCAGCAGCCAAGACGAGGGCAGCCAAGAGACCCAGTACTTC	CASSQDEGSQETQYF
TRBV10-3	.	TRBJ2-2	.	TGTGCCATCAGTGAGCCTGGAGACACCGGGGAGCTGTTTTTT	CAISEPGDTGELFF
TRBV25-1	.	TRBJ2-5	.	TGTGCCAGCAGTGAAACAGGGTTCCAAGAGACCCAGTACTTC	CASSETGFQETQYF
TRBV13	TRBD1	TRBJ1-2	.	TGTGCCAGCAGCCAGGGACAGGTATATGGCTACACCTTC	CASSQGQVYGYTF
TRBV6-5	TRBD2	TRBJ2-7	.	TGTGCCAGCAGTTACCTCCCGGCGGGAGCCTACGAGCAGTACTTC	CASSYLPAGAYEQYF
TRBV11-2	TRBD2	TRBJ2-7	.	TGTGCCAGCAGCTTAGTAGCGGGTGCCTACGAGCAGTACTTC	CASSLVAGAYEQYF
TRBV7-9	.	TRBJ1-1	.	TGTGCCAGCAGCCTCGACAGCAACACTGAAGCTTTCTTT	CASSLDSNTEAFF
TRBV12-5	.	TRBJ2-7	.	TGTGCTAGTGGTTCAGGGCCCTCCTACGAGCAGTACTTC	CASGSGPSYEQYF
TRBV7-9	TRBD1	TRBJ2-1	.	TGTGCCAGCAGCTGGATCAACCCGGGACAGGGTAATGAGCAGTTCTTC	CASSWINPGQGNEQFF
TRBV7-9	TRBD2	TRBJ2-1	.	TGTGCCAGCAGTTACCCTCCGGGACTAGCGGGAGGGCCCAGCAATGAGCAGTTCTTC	CASSYPPGLAGGPSNEQFF
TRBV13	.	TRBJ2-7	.	TGTGCCAGCAGCTTAGGCCCCTACCTGGACGAGCAGTACTTC	CASSLGPYLDEQYF
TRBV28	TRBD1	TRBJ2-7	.	TGTGCCAGCAGTCCTCAGGGGGAATCCTACGAGCAGTACTTC	CASSPQGESYEQYF
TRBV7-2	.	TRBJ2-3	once	TGTGCCAGCAGCTTATCCCTCGATACGCAGTATTTT	CASSLSLDTQYF
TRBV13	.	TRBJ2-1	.	TGTGCCAGCAGCTCACAGGGCCATCCGTACAATGAGCAGTTCTTC	CASSSQGHPYNEQFF
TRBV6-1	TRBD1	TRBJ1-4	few	TGTGCCAGCAGCGATGGGACAGGAAGACCAGAAAAACTGTTTTTT	CASSDGTGRPEKLFF
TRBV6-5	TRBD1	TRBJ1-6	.	TGTGCCAGCAGAACAGGGGGCCACGGTTCACCCCTCCACTTT	CASRTGGHGSPLHF
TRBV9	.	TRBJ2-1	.	TGTGCCAGCAGCGTAGGAGGGGGTGGGTACAATGAGCAGTTCTTC	CASSVGGGGYNEQFF
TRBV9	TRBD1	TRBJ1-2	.	TGTGCCAGCAGTTCCCGGACAGGGGCGGCCTTAGACTATGGCTACACCTTC	CASSSRTGAALDYGYTF
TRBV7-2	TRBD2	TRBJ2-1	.	TGTGCCAGCAGCTTATGGGCTAGCGGGGAGGGGTCGGACAATGAGCAGTTCTTC	CASSLWASGEGSDNEQFF
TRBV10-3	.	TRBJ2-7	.	TGTGCCATCAGTGGGGACTTCTACGAGCAGTACTTC	CAISGDFYEQYF
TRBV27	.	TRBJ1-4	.	TGTGCCAGCAGTCAGGGTTGGACTAATGAAAAACTGTTTTTT	CASSQGWTNEKLFF
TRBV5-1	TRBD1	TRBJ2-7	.	TGCGCCAGCAGCTTCGACAGGGGATACGAGCAGTACTTC	CASSFDRGYEQYF
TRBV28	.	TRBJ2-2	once	TGTGCCAGCAGTTTTTCAGGGTATGAAAACACCGGGGAGCTGTTTTTT	CASSFSGYENTGELFF
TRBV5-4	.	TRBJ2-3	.	TGTGCCAGCACCCGGCAGGACTTCCCGGCGGATACGCAGTATTTT	CASTRQDFPADTQYF